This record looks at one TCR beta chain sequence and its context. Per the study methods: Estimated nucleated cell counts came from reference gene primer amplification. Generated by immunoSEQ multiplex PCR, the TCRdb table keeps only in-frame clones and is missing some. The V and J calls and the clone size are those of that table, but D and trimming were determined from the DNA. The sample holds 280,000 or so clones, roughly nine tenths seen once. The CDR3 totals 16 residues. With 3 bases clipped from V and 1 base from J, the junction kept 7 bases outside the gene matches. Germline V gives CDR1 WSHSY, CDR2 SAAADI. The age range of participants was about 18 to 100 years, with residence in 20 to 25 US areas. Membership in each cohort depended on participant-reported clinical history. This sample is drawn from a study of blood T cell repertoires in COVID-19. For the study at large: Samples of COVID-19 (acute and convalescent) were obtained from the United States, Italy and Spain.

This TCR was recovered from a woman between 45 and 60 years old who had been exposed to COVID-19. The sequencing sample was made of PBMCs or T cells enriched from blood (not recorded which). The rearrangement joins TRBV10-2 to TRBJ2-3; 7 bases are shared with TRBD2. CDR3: CASSDFRGVGTDTQYF. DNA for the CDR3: TGCGCCAGCAGTGATTTCCGGGGGGTTGGCACAGATACGCAGTATTTT.